Each of the 6 T cell receptor beta chains below was sequenced from the same sample in a study of shared clonotypes between healthy human individuals. Sequencing was performed with immunoSEQ multiplex PCR; in TCRdb, only in-frame clones are kept and a portion is missing. The table lists about 1 million clones, 60% to 80% of them singletons. The source material was memory CD4+ T cells sorted from blood. Subset defined: CD45RA-negative fraction. These receptors originate from a man younger than 35 in good health.

The chain joins TRBV11-1 to TRBJ1-2, with D unresolved. The CDR3 totals 19 residues. Germline values: CDR1 SGHAT, CDR2 FQDESV (reference sequence). The V end lost 2 bases, the J end lost 3 bases, and 25 bases lay between the germline ends. As DNA, the CDR3 is TGTGCCAGCAGCTTACCCTCGCTACCGTTAGGTTTCGGCCACTATGGCTACACCTTC. Its translation is CASSLPSLPLGFGHYGYTF.

The V gene is TRBV6-1, the J gene TRBJ1-6; D not certain. Germline V gives CDR1 MNHNS, CDR2 SASEGT. This CDR3 spans 14 amino acids. V was cut by 7 bases and J by 6 bases, with 13 bases left in between. DNA for the CDR3: TGTGCCAGCATCTCTTCCAGGATTAATTCACCCCTCCACTTT. Its protein is CASISSRINSPLHF.

This chain uses TRBV10-3 with TRBJ1-1; 7 bases fit TRBD1. From germline, CDR1 is ENHRY and CDR2 SYGVKD. V was pared by 3 bases and J by 5 bases, with 6 bases of the junction left unmatched. CDR3 length equals 14 residues. Here the CDR3 reads CAISEGQGETEAFF. The CDR3 DNA sequence: TGTGCCATCAGTGAAGGGCAGGGGGAAACTGAAGCTTTCTTT.

This clone was found many times. Sequence at one end of the junction differs from germline and may be a read error. The gene calls are TRBV6-1 and TRBJ2-1, with 13 bases identical to TRBD2. CDR1 MNHNS and CDR2 SASEGT come from the germline V gene. This CDR3 contains 16 residues. The CDR3 is CASREGLAGAYNEQFF. For the CDR3, the DNA is TGTGCCAGCAGGGAAGGACTAGCGGGAGCCTACAATGAGCAGTTCTTC.

This rearrangement joins TRBV9 to TRBJ2-3, with D possibly being TRBD2 (6 bases). Germline CDR1 reads SGDLS; CDR2 reads YYNGEE. The CDR3 consists of 15 residues. Trimming took 2 bases from V and 1 from J, leaving 11 bases between them. The CDR3 DNA sequence: TGTGCCAGCAGCGTGCAGGGCGGGGGCACAGATACGCAGTATTTT. This codes for CASSVQGGGTDTQYF.

This clone was counted a few times. The rearrangement uses TRBV6-6 and TRBJ2-1; 8 bases match TRBD2. The CDR3 loop spans 13 amino acids. From germline, CDR1 is MNHNY and CDR2 SVGAGI (reference sequence). V was clipped by 5 bases and J by 11 bases; unmatched bases: 8. The CDR3 is CASSPGLGFKQFF. CDR3 sequence (DNA): TGTGCCAGCAGTCCGGGACTAGGGTTCAAGCAGTTCTTC.